These T cell receptor beta chains were read from a single sample in a study of sequential checkpoint blockade in melanoma. Clones were sequenced by immunoSEQ multiplex PCR, and TCRdb holds only the in-frame ones, with some missing. The repertoire holds 15,000 to 20,000 clones, with 60% to 80% as singletons. The source was CD8+ T cells sorted from blood (inferred from file names), collected from a patient given nivolumab and ipilimumab in sequence. Receptors originate from a human donor with melanoma. CDR3s include the opening cysteine and the closing phenylalanine or tryptophan. D genes are given only for firm matches. Part of the rows lack a size; the others show once, few, many or a class for expanded clones.

-,TRBV4-3,TRBJ2-7,TRBD1,CASSFRDRGAYEQYF,TGCGCCAGCAGCTTCCGGGACAGGGGAGCCTACGAGCAGTACTTC
-,TRBV7-9,TRBJ1-5,-,CASSSGIRNQPQHF,TGTGCCAGCAGCTCAGGGATTCGCAATCAGCCCCAGCATTTT
-,TRBV6-4,TRBJ1-5,-,CASSDPRSGTDYSNQPQHF,TGTGCCAGCAGTGACCCCCGTAGCGGGACGGACTATAGCAATCAGCCCCAGCATTTT
-,TRBV9,TRBJ1-2,TRBD1,CASSGRGDRGNYGYTF,TGTGCCAGCAGCGGGAGGGGGGACAGGGGTAACTATGGCTACACCTTC
-,TRBV9,TRBJ2-7,-,CASSVDGSTIYEQYF,TGTGCCAGCAGCGTAGACGGGAGTACTATCTACGAGCAGTACTTC
-,TRBV5-1,TRBJ1-1,-,CASSFGASGTEAFF,TGCGCCAGCAGCTTTGGGGCCTCGGGCACTGAAGCTTTCTTT
-,TRBV5-1,TRBJ2-7,-,CASSLLGGGGDYEQYF,TGCGCCAGCAGCTTACTTGGGGGTGGGGGCGACTACGAGCAGTACTTC
few,TRBV4-1,TRBJ1-1,-,CASSWGHLDTEAFF,TGCGCCAGCAGCTGGGGACACTTGGACACTGAAGCTTTCTTT
-,TRBV7-2,TRBJ2-7,-,CASSSGLDSYEQYF,TGTGCCAGCAGCTCGGGACTGGACTCCTACGAGCAGTACTTC
-,TRBV6-6,TRBJ1-1,-,CASWGGYETEAFF,TGTGCCAGTTGGGGGGGATATGAGACTGAAGCTTTCTTT
-,TRBV7-9,TRBJ1-2,-,CASSLDGGPATYGYTF,TGTGCCAGCAGCTTAGATGGAGGCCCTGCTACCTATGGCTACACCTTC
-,TRBV6-5,TRBJ1-5,TRBD1,CASSRQGYQPQHF,TGTGCCAGCAGTAGACAGGGGTATCAGCCCCAGCATTTT
-,TRBV2,TRBJ2-7,TRBD2,CASSETSGRAFLDEQYF,TGTGCCAGCAGTGAGACTAGCGGGAGGGCCTTTTTAGACGAGCAGTACTTC
-,TRBV28,TRBJ2-7,-,CASSLNTDLSSYEQYF,TGTGCCAGCAGTTTAAATACTGATCTTAGCTCCTACGAGCAGTACTTC
-,TRBV4-1,TRBJ2-7,TRBD2,CASSQLAGGAYEQYF,TGCGCCAGCAGCCAGTTAGCGGGAGGTGCCTACGAGCAGTACTTC
-,TRBV15,TRBJ1-5,-,CATSRADRSNQPQHF,TGTGCCACCAGCAGAGCTGACAGAAGCAATCAGCCCCAGCATTTT
once,TRBV4-1,TRBJ2-7,TRBD2,CASSQVSTTSGLYEQYF,TGCGCCAGCAGCCAAGTCTCTACTACTAGCGGATTATACGAGCAGTACTTC